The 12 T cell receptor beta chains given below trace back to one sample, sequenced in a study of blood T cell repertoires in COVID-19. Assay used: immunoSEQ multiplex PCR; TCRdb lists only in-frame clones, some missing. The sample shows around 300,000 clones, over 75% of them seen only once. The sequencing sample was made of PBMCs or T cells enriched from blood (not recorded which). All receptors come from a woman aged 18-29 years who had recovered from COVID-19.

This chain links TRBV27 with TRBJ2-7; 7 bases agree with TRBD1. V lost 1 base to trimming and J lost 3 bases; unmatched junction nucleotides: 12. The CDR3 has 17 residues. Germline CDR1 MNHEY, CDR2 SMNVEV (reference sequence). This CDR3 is CASSLLADRVKGYEQYF. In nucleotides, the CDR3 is TGTGCCAGCAGTTTATTAGCCGACAGGGTTAAAGGCTACGAGCAGTACTTC.

The DNA for the CDR3 is TGTGCCAGCAGCGAGGGTCAGGGGGTTGAAAAACTGTTTTTT. This encodes CASSEGQGVEKLFF. V usage is TRBV9 and J usage is TRBJ1-4, with 7 nucleotides matching TRBD1. Germline-derived CDR1 and CDR2 are SGDLS and YYNGEE. CDR3 length: 14 amino acids. The junction had 6 bases not matched to a gene; V was cut back by 3 bases and J by 7 bases.

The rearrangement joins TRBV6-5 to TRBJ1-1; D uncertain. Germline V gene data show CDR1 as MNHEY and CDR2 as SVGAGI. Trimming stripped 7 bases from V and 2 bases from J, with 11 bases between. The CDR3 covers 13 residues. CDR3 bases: TGTGCCAGCACCCCCGGAGGTAACACTGAAGCTTTCTTT. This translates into CASTPGGNTEAFF.

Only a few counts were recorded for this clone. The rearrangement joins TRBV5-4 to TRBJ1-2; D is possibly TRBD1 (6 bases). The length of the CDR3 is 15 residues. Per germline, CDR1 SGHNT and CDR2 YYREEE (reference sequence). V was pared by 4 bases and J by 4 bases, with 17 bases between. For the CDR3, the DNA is TGTGCCAGCAGCCCCCGGGCAGGGGACGCCTATGGCTACACCTTC. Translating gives CASSPRAGDAYGYTF.

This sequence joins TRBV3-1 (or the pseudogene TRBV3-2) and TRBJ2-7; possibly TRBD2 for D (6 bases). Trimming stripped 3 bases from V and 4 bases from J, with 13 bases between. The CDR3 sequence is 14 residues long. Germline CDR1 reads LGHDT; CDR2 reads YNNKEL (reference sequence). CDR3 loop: CASSQTGGIYEQYF. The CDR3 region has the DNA TGTGCCAGCAGCCAGACCGGGGGAATATACGAGCAGTACTTC.

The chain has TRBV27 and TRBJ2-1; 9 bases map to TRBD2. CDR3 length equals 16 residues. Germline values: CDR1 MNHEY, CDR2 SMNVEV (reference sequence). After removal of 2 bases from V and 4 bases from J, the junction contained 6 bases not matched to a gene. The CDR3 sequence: CASSLAGGPLYNEQFF. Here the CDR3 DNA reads TGTGCCAGCAGTTTAGCGGGGGGGCCCCTTTACAATGAGCAGTTCTTC.

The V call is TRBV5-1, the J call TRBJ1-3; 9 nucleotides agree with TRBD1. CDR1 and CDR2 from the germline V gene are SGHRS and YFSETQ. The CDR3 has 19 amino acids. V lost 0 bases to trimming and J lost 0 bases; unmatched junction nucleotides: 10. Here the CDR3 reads CASSLVGQGLAGSGNTIYF. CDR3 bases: TGCGCCAGCAGCTTGGTGGGACAGGGACTCGCCGGCTCTGGAAACACCATATATTTT.

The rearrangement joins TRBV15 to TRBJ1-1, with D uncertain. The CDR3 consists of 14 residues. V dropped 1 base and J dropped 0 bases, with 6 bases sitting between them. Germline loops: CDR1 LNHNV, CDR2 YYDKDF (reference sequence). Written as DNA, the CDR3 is TGTGCCACCAGCAGAGCGACAATGAACACTGAAGCTTTCTTT. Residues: CATSRATMNTEAFF.

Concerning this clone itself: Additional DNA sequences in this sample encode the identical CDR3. The CDR3 sequence is CASSLRGNQPQHF. The CDR3 DNA reads TGTGCCAGCAGTTTGAGGGGCAATCAGCCCCAGCATTTT. The V call is TRBV27, the J call TRBJ1-5, with D unclear. V lost 3 bases, J lost 2 bases, and 5 bases lay in between. The CDR3 runs 13 residues. CDR1 is MNHEY, CDR2 SMNVEV, per germline (reference sequence).

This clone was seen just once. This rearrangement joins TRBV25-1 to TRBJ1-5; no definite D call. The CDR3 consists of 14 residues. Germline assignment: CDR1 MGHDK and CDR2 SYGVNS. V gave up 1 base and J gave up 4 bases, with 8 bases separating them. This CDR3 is CASSEFGLNQPQHF. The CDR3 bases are TGTGCCAGCAGTGAATTTGGCTTAAATCAGCCCCAGCATTTT.

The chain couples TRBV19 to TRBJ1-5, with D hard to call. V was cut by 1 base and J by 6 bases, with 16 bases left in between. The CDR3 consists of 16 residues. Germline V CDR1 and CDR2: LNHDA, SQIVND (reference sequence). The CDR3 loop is CASSIAEGRLGQPQHF. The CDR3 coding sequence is TGTGCCAGTAGTATAGCGGAAGGCAGGCTCGGTCAGCCCCAGCATTTT.

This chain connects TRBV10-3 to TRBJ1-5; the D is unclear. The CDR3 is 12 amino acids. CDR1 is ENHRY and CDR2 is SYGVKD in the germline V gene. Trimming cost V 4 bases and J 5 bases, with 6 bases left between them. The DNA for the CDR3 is TGTGCCATCAGTGCGGACTATCAGCCCCAGCATTTT. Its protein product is CAISADYQPQHF.